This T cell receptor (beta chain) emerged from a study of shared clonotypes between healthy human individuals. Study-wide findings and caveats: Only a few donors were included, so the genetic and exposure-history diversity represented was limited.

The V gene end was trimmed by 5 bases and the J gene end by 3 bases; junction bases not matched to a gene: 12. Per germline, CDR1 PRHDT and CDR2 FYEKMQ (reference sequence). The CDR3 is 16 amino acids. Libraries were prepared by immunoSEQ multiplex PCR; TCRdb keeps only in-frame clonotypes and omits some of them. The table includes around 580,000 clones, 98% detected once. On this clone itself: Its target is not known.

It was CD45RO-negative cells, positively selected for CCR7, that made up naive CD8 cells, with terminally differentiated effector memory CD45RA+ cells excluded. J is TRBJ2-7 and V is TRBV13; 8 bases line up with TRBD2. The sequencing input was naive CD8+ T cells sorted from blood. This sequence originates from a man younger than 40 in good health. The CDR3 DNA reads TGTGCCAGCAGCGCAACACTAGCGGAAAGCTTCTACGAGCAGTACTTC. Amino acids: CASSATLAESFYEQYF. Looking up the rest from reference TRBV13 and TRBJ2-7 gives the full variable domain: AAGVIQSPRHLIKEKRETATLKCYPIPRHDTVYWYQQGPGQDPQFLISFYEKMQSDKGSIPDRFSAQQFSDYHSELNMSSLELGDSALYFCASSATLAESFYEQYFGPGTRLTVT.